What follows are 8 T cell receptor beta chains derived from one specimen sequenced in a study of T cells in Graves' hyperthyroidism and ophthalmopathy. The investigators amplified TCR beta CDR3 regions from RNA transcripts. Carried out on the TCR CDR3, a first-round RT-PCR used the HTBI primer set. MiXCR, applied by TCRdb to the multiplex PCR reads, yields one record per CDR3 protein. The top ten clones hold about 8.9% of a sample with roughly 840,000 distinct CDR3 sequences, more than 30% of them seen once. The sequenced material came from blood. Receptors originate from a man between 18 and 29 years old with Graves' hyperthyroidism.

Concerning this clonotype: A junction boundary mismatches the germline segment, possibly from a read error. The chain combines TRBV7-9 with TRBJ2-7; 7 bases align to TRBD2. This CDR3 comprises 13 residues. Germline V gives CDR1 SEHNR, CDR2 FQNEAQ (reference sequence). Here the CDR3 DNA reads TGCGCCAGCAGCCTTAGTCCGGGAGGCGAGCAGTACTTC. Residues: CASSLSPGGEQYF. Based on the CDR3 plus reference TRBV7-9 and TRBJ2-7, the full variable domain is DTGVSQNPRHKITKRGQNVTFRCDPISEHNRLYWYRQTLGQGPEFLTYFQNEAQLEKSRLLSDRFSAERPKGSFSTLEIQRTEQGDSAMYLCASSLSPGGEQYFGPGTRLTVT.

This clonotype was observed at least ten times. The chain carries TRBV7-8 and TRBJ2-7; D is possibly TRBD2 (6 bases). This CDR3 has 13 amino acids. Trimming cost V 8 bases and J 2 bases, with 13 bases left between them. Germline V lookup: CDR1 SGHVS, CDR2 FQNEAQ. CDR3 amino acids: CASLGTSTYEQYF. The DNA of the CDR3 is TGTGCCAGCCTCGGGACTTCCACCTACGAGCAGTACTTC.

This clonotype was picked up many times. This rearrangement joins TRBV2 to TRBJ1-5; 10 nucleotides line up with TRBD1. This CDR3 has 14 amino acids. Per the germline V gene, CDR1 is SNHLY and CDR2 is FYNNEI. J was trimmed by 4 bases and V by 6 bases; bases with no gene match: 3. The CDR3 DNA sequence: TGTGCCAGCAGAGACAGGGGGCAGAATCAGCCCCAGCATTTT. Amino acids: CASRDRGQNQPQHF. Drawing the rest from reference TRBV2 and TRBJ1-5, the complete variable domain is EPEVTQTPSHQVTQMGQEVILRCVPISNHLYFYWYRQILGQKVEFLVSFYNNEISEKSEIFDDQFSVERPDGSNFTLKIRSTKLEDSAMYFCASRDRGQNQPQHFGDGTRLSIL.

The rearrangement uses TRBV2 and TRBJ1-2; 8 bases match TRBD1. J lost 8 bases, V lost 7 bases, and 9 bases had no gene match. The CDR3 totals 13 residues. Germline V CDR1 and CDR2: SNHLY, FYNNEI. The CDR3: CASKEAGGKGYTF. DNA of the CDR3: TGTGCCAGCAAGGAAGCAGGGGGCAAAGGCTACACCTTC.

DNA of the CDR3: TGTGCCAGCAGCTTAGGGCAGGGAAAAGCTTTCTTT. Amino acid sequence: CASSLGQGKAFF. The chain links TRBV7-2 to TRBJ1-1; perhaps TRBD1 as D (5 bases). The CDR3 is 12 residues long. Trimming cost V 1 base and J 9 bases, with 9 bases left between them. CDR1 and CDR2 (germline): SGHTA, FQGNSA.

This clonotype was seen at least ten times. This chain uses TRBV19 with TRBJ1-4; the D is unclear. The CDR3 sequence is 14 residues long. Trimming removed 5 bases at V and 8 bases at J, with 15 bases between. CDR1 and CDR2 from the germline V gene are LNHDA and SQIVND (reference sequence). The CDR3 sequence is CASSWQTGDEKLFF. The CDR3 bases are TGTGCCAGTAGTTGGCAGACCGGAGACGAAAAACTGTTTTTT. Based on the CDR3 plus reference TRBV19 and TRBJ1-4, the full variable domain is DGGITQSPKYLFRKEGQNVTLSCEQNLNHDAMYWYRQDPGQGLRLIYYSQIVNDFQKGDIAEGYSVSREKKESFPLTVTSAQKNPTAFYLCASSWQTGDEKLFFGSGTQLSVL.

A few counts support this clonotype. The chain combines TRBV10-3 with TRBJ2-3; TRBD2 might be the D (7 bases). The CDR3 runs to 13 residues. The germline V gene encodes CDR1 ENHRY and CDR2 SYGVKD. The germline V and J ends were trimmed by 7 bases and 6 bases, with 14 bases remaining between them. The chain's CDR3 is CAITPRGGDTQYF. The CDR3 DNA follows: TGTGCCATCACCCCCAGGGGAGGGGATACGCAGTATTTT.

The table lists this clonotype with a few counts. The chain links TRBV12-3 or TRBV12-4 to TRBJ1-2; D is possibly TRBD1 (5 bases). Deletions cut 5 bases from V and 3 bases from J, with 22 bases between. The CDR3 totals 17 residues. The CDR3 region has the DNA TGTGCCAGCAGTGAAGGGGAGGGGACGAGTGTCTACTATGGCTACACCTTC. Translated, it gives CASSEGEGTSVYYGYTF.